This T cell receptor (beta chain) was sequenced during a study of beta chain features in type 1 diabetes. General study findings and limits: TCRB CDR3s were moderately but significantly shorter in Type 1 diabetes patients in all four CD4+ subsets. Type 1 diabetes patients showed fewer insertions and more deletions at VDJ junctions.

There was one heparinised blood draw per donor, averaging roughly 110 mL. Trimming cost V 3 bases and J 0 bases, with 8 bases left between them. The V gene's germline CDR1 is MNHNS and CDR2 SASEGT. The CDR3 length is 14 residues. Sequenced material consisted of expressed TCRB transcripts (all of the isolated RNA was reverse transcribed). Using immunoSEQ multiplex PCR, the repertoire was profiled, and TCRdb retains in-frame clones only, with some absent. The top ten clones hold over 5% of a sample with 250,000 to 350,000 clones, approximately 15% of them seen once. A note on this clone: Antigen: not known.

The V gene is TRBV6-1, the J gene TRBJ1-1, with a possible D match to TRBD1 (6 bases). Input material: central memory CD4+ T cells from blood. The sequence came from a man aged 25 to 40 in good health. CDR3 nucleotides: TGTGCCAGCAGTGAGGGGGCCCTGAACACTGAAGCTTTCTTT. Its translation is CASSEGALNTEAFF.